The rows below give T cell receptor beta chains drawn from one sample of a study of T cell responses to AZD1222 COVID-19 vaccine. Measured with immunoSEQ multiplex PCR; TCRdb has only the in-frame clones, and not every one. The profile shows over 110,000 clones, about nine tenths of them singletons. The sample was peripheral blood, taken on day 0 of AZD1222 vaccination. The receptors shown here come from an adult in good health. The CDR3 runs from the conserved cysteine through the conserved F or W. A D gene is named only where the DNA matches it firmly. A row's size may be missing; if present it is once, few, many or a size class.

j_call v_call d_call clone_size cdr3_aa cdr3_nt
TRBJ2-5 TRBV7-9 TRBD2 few CASSSSLAQDRETQYF TGTGCCAGCAGCAGCTCACTAGCGCAAGATCGAGAGACCCAGTACTTC
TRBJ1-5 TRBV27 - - CASSLLSEIGNQPQHF TGTGCCAGCAGTTTATTGAGTGAAATTGGCAATCAGCCCCAGCATTTT
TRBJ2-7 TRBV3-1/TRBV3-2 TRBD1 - CASSQVTDPGTGYYEQYF TGTGCCAGCAGCCAAGTCACCGATCCGGGGACAGGTTACTACGAGCAGTACTTC
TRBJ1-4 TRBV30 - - CAWSAGLSNEKLFF TGTGCCTGGAGTGCGGGACTCAGTAATGAAAAACTGTTTTTT
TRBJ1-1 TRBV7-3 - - CASSPGPMNTEAFF TGTGCCAGCAGTCCAGGTCCCATGAACACTGAAGCTTTCTTT
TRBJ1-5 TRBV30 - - CAWSVGLGQPQHF TGTGCCTGGAGTGTGGGGTTAGGGCAGCCCCAGCATTTT
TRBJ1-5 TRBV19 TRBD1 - CASSPWTGLGNQPQHF TGTGCCAGTAGTCCCTGGACAGGCCTCGGAAATCAGCCCCAGCATTTT
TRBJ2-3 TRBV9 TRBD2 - CASSKAGYTDTQYF TGTGCCAGCAGCAAAGCGGGGTACACAGATACGCAGTATTTT
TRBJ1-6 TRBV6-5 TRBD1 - CASSQTAGGYSPLHF TGTGCCAGCAGCCAGACGGCAGGGGGTTATTCACCCCTCCACTTT
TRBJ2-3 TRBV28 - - CASSSRALTDTQYF TGTGCCAGCAGTAGCCGGGCCCTCACAGATACGCAGTATTTT
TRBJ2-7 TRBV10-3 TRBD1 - CATFTETGTGTYEQYF TGTGCCACCTTTACTGAAACCGGGACAGGAACCTACGAGCAGTACTTC
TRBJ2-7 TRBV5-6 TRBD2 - CASSLAIAGGSYEQYF TGTGCCAGCAGCTTGGCCATAGCGGGGGGCTCCTACGAGCAGTACTTC
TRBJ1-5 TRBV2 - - CASSEEGGESNQPQHF TGTGCCAGCAGTGAGGAGGGGGGAGAAAGCAATCAGCCCCAGCATTTT
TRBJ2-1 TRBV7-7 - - CASSLSRGSHNEQFF TGTGCCAGCAGCTTATCGAGAGGGTCCCACAATGAGCAGTTCTTC
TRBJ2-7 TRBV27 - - CASSFAPALEQYF TGTGCCAGCAGTTTCGCCCCAGCGCTCGAGCAGTACTTC
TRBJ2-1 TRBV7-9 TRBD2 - CASSLGILAGGPPENEQFF TGTGCCAGCAGCTTAGGAATACTAGCGGGAGGGCCACCTGAGAATGAGCAGTTCTTC
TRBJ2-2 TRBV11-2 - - CASRSIRAGELFF TGTGCCAGCAGAAGTATCAGGGCGGGGGAGCTGTTTTTT
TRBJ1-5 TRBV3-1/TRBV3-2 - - CASSPRRGNQPQHF TGTGCCAGCAGCCCCCGAAGGGGCAATCAGCCCCAGCATTTT
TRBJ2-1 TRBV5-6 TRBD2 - CASSEFLAGDYNEQFF TGTGCCAGCAGCGAATTTCTAGCGGGGGACTACAATGAGCAGTTCTTC
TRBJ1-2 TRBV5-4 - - CASSLGSADYGYTF TGTGCCAGCAGCTTGGGGTCGGCAGACTATGGCTACACCTTC
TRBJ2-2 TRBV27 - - CASSRSGVKNTGELFF TGTGCCAGCAGTCGTAGTGGTGTGAAGAACACCGGGGAGCTGTTTTTT
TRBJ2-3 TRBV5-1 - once CASRLIKWRTDTQYF TGCGCCAGCAGGTTAATTAAGTGGAGGACAGATACGCAGTATTTT
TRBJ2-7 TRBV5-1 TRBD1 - CASSSTGTPYEQYF TGCGCCAGCAGCTCGACAGGGACCCCCTACGAGCAGTACTTC
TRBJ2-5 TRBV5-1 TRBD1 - CASSFPGTEETQYF TGCGCCAGCAGCTTCCCCGGGACAGAAGAGACCCAGTACTTC
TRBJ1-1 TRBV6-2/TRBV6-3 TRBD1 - CASSYPLPRDRERNEAFF TGTGCCAGCAGTTATCCTCTCCCCCGGGACAGGGAACGAAATGAAGCTTTCTTT
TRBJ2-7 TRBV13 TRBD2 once CASSFPRGEADYEQYF TGTGCCAGCAGCTTTCCGCGGGGGGAAGCCGATTACGAGCAGTACTTC
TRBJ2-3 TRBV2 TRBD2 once CASSVMAGAHADTQYF TGTGCCAGCAGTGTAATGGCGGGAGCACATGCAGATACGCAGTATTTT
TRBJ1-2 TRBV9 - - CASQTQGSGYTF TGTGCCAGCCAAACTCAAGGGAGTGGCTACACCTTC
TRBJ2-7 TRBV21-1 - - CASSKARNGRRNEQYF TGTGCCAGCAGCAAAGCGCGGAACGGACGTAGGAACGAGCAGTACTTC
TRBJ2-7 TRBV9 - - CASSVEGSYEQYF TGTGCCAGCAGCGTAGAGGGATCCTACGAGCAGTACTTC
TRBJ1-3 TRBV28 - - CASSLTFPSDPGNTIYF TGTGCCAGCAGTTTAACCTTTCCCAGTGACCCTGGAAACACCATATATTTT
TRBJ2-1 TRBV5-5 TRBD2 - CASRPSGSINNEQFF TGTGCCAGCAGACCGAGCGGGAGCATTAACAATGAGCAGTTCTTC
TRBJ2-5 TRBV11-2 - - CASSGQIQETQYF TGTGCCAGCAGCGGACAGATCCAAGAGACCCAGTACTTC
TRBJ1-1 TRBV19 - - CASSYGPHSFTEAFF TGTGCCAGTAGTTACGGACCCCATAGCTTCACTGAAGCTTTCTTT
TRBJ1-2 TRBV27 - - CASWNRLNNYGYTF TGTGCCAGCTGGAACAGGCTTAATAACTATGGCTACACCTTC
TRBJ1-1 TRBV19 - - CASSSGPGLNTEAFF TGTGCCAGTAGTAGTGGACCGGGATTGAACACTGAAGCTTTCTTT
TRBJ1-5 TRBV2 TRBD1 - CASSGQGARGQPQHF TGTGCCAGCAGTGGACAGGGGGCACGAGGGCAGCCCCAGCATTTT
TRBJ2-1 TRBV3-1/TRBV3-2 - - CASSLGSFNEQFF TGTGCCAGCAGCCTCGGATCTTTCAATGAGCAGTTCTTC
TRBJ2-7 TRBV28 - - CASSSLYEQYF TGTGCCAGCAGCAGCCTCTACGAGCAGTACTTC
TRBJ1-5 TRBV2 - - CASRPTGQPQHF TGTGCCAGCAGGCCCACGGGACAGCCCCAGCATTTT
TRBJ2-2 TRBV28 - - CASSFTGELFF TGTGCCAGCAGTTTCACCGGGGAGCTGTTTTTT
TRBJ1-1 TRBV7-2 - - CASSFGGEAFF TGTGCCAGCAGCTTCGGGGGGGAAGCTTTCTTT
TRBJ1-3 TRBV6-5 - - CASASVSSGNTIYF TGTGCCAGTGCGTCGGTGTCCTCTGGAAACACCATATATTTT